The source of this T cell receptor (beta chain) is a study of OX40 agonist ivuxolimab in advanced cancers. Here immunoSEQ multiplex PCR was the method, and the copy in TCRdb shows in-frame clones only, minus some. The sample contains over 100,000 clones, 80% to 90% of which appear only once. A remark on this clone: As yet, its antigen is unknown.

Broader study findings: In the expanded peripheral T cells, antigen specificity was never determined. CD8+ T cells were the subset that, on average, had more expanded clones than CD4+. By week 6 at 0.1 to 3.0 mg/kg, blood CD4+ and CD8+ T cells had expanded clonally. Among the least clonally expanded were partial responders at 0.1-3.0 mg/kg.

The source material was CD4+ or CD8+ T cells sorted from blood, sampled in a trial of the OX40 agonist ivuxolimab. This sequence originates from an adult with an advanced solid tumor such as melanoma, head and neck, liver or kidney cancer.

CDR3 in amino acids: CASRSPFRRNTEAFF. CDR3 coding DNA: TGTGCCAGCAGATCTCCCTTTAGGAGGAACACTGAAGCTTTCTTT. The gene calls are TRBV27 and TRBJ1-1; the D is unclear. Germline V gives CDR1 MNHEY, CDR2 SMNVEV (reference sequence). V gave up 6 bases and J gave up 1 base, with 15 bases separating them. The CDR3 has 15 amino acids.